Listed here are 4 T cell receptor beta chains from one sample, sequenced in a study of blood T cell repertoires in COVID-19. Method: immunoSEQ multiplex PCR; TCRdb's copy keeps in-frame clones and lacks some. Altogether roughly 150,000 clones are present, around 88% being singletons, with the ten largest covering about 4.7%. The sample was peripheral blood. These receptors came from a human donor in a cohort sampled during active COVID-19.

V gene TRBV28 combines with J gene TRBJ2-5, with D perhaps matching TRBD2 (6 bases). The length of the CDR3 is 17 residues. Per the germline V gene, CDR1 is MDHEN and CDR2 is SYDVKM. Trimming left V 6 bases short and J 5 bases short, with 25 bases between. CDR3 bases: TGTGCCAGCAGGGGGGATAGAGGAGGGGCCAAGGGCGAGACCCAGTACTTC. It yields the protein CASRGDRGGAKGETQYF.

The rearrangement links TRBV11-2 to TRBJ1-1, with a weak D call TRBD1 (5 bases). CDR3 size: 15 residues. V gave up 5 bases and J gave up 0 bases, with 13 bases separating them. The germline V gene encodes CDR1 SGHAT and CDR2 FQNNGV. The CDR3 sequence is CASSQPDTMNTEAFF. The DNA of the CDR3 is TGTGCCAGCAGCCAACCGGACACCATGAACACTGAAGCTTTCTTT.

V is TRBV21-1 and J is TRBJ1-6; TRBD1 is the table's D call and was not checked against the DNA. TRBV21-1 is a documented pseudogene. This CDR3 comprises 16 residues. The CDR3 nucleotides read TGTGCCAGCAGCATATCACAGGGGGCAGATAATTCACCCCTCCACTTT. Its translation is CASSISQGADNSPLHF.

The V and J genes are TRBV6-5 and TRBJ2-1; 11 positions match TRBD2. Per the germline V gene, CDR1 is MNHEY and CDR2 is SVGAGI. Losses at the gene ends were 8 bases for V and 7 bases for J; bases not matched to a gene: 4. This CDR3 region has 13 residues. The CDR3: CASRLAGGNEQFF. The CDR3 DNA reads TGTGCCAGCCGGCTAGCGGGAGGAAATGAGCAGTTCTTC.